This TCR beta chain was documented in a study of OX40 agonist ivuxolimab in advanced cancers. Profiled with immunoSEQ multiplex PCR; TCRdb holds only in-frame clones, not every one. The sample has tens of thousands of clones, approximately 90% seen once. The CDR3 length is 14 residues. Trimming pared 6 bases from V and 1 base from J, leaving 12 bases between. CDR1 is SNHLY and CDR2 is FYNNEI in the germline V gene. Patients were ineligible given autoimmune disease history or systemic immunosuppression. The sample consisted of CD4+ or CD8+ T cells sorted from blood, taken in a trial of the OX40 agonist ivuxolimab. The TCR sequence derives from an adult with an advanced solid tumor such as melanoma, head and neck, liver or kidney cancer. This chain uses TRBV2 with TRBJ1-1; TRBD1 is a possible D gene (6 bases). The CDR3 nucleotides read TGTGCCAGCAGGGGACAAGCCGAGAACACTGAAGCTTTCTTT. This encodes CASRGQAENTEAFF.